The 10 T cell receptor beta chains in this list originate from one sample, sequenced in a study of cytomegalovirus exposure and HLA in healthy donors. Both 60 Vbeta primers and 13 Jbeta primers went into the PCR. Sequenced by immunoSEQ multiplex PCR; TCRdb stores in-frame clones only, minus some. The table has around 120,000 clones, roughly three fifths seen once. The sample consisted of PBMCs. These receptors were taken from a man in his forties in good health and CMV-seropositive.

The rearrangement links TRBV28 to TRBJ2-6; 8 nucleotides line up with TRBD1. Germline V gene sequence: CDR1 MDHEN, CDR2 SYDVKM. Losses at the gene ends were 6 bases for V and 0 bases for J; bases not matched to a gene: 10. This CDR3 has 18 residues. The DNA of the CDR3 is TGTGCCAGCAGATATCCGGGACAGGCTCTCTCTGGGGCCAACGTCCTGACTTTC. This encodes CASRYPGQALSGANVLTF.

The chain is built from TRBV29-1 and TRBJ2-3; 10 positions agree with TRBD2. CDR1 SQVTM and CDR2 ANQGSEA come from the germline V gene. This CDR3 comprises 13 residues. Unmatched junction bases numbered 2, after V lost 5 bases and J lost 3 bases. This chain's CDR3 is CSVLAGVTDTQYF. The CDR3 coding sequence is TGCAGCGTTCTAGCGGGGGTGACAGATACGCAGTATTTT.

This chain links TRBV4-1 with TRBJ2-7; 7 nucleotides match TRBD2. This CDR3 contains 18 residues. Trimming took 1 base from V and 0 from J; bases not matched to a gene: 12. CDR1 MGHRA and CDR2 YSYEKL come from the germline V gene. As DNA, the CDR3 is TGCGCCAGCAGCCAAGGGGCAGCGGGGACCCAAAGCTCCTACGAGCAGTACTTC. Translating gives CASSQGAAGTQSSYEQYF.

The chain joins TRBV7-2 to TRBJ1-2; possibly TRBD1 for D (6 bases). Germline V CDR1 and CDR2: SGHTA, FQGNSA. The CDR3 is 13 amino acids. Trimming shortened V by 3 bases and J by 8 bases, and 13 bases separated the two germline ends. CDR3 amino acids: CASSFRTARGYTF. The DNA for the CDR3 is TGTGCCAGCAGCTTCCGGACAGCTCGAGGCTACACCTTC.

The genes are TRBV10-3 and TRBJ2-1; D is uncertain. Trimming took 6 bases from V and 4 from J, leaving 4 bases between them. CDR1 is ENHRY and CDR2 is SYGVKD in the germline V gene. This CDR3 is 11 amino acids long. CDR3 nucleotide sequence: TGTGCCATCAGCAGTTACAATGAGCAGTTCTTC. It encodes CAISSYNEQFF.

This rearrangement joins TRBV7-8 to TRBJ1-3, with TRBD1 as a possible D gene (6 bases). Germline V gene sequence: CDR1 SGHVS, CDR2 FQNEAQ. The CDR3 has 15 amino acids. Trimming removed 4 bases from V and 0 bases from J, with 10 bases in between. CDR3 coding DNA: TGTGCCAGCAGCTCAGGGGAGAGCTCTGGAAACACCATATATTTT. Translation gives CASSSGESSGNTIYF.

This clone has more than one count but fewer than ten. This CDR3 reads CSVSGSDRLVYGYTF. CDR3 bases: TGCAGCGTCTCGGGATCGGACCGGCTGGTCTATGGCTACACCTTC. The chain couples TRBV29-1 to TRBJ1-2; no definite D call. The CDR3 sequence is 15 residues long. The V gene's germline CDR1 is SQVTM and CDR2 ANQGSEA. V was shortened by 6 bases and J by 4 bases, with 21 bases between the two germline ends.

The gene calls are TRBV30 and TRBJ1-4; 7 bases agree with TRBD1. CDR3 length: 13 amino acids. Trimming cost V 1 base and J 7 bases; bases outside gene matches: 3. Germline V gives CDR1 GTSNPN, CDR2 SVGIG (reference sequence). The CDR3, as DNA: TGTGCCTGGAGTGGCAGGACAGGTGAAAAACTGTTTTTT. This encodes CAWSGRTGEKLFF.

The V and J genes are TRBV19 and TRBJ2-7; TRBD1 might be the D (6 bases). Germline V gene sequence: CDR1 LNHDA, CDR2 SQIVND (reference sequence). The CDR3 spans 14 residues. With 5 bases removed from V and 3 bases from J, the gap between germline ends came to 14 bases. The CDR3 sequence: CASSPGDTFYEQYF. In nucleotides, the CDR3 is TGTGCCAGTAGTCCTGGGGACACGTTCTACGAGCAGTACTTC.

This clone appeared a few times. In DNA form, the CDR3 reads TGTGCCAGCAGCTCCTTAGGGGACAGGACCGCCAAGGATCAGCCCCAGCATTTT. It encodes CASSSLGDRTAKDQPQHF. V gene TRBV7-3 combines with J gene TRBJ1-5, with 8 nucleotides matching TRBD1. J was trimmed by 5 bases and V by 4 bases; bases with no gene match: 16. The CDR3 sequence is 18 residues long. Germline values: CDR1 SGHTA, CDR2 FQGTGA.